The sequence of this T cell receptor (beta chain) was determined in a study of blood T cell repertoires in COVID-19. On the study more broadly: Acute and convalescent COVID-19 samples came from the United States, Italy and Spain. In each case, the material was cDNA or gDNA derived from T cells, B-cell-depleted T cells, or PBMCs.

This CDR3 is 12 amino acids long. Germline CDR1 reads GTSNPN; CDR2 reads SVGIG (reference sequence). V was trimmed by 4 bases and J by 4 bases, leaving 8 bases between them. In Seattle, patients joined the study during active infection and were tracked longitudinally. Comments on this clone: This same CDR3 is encoded by further DNA sequences in the sample.

Per the original data handling: It was from reference gene primer amplification that nucleated cell counts were estimated. Method: immunoSEQ multiplex PCR; TCRdb's copy keeps in-frame clones and lacks some. D and trimming come from the DNA, and the V and J calls and clone size come from that table. The sample has approximately 300,000 clones, 75% to 95% seen once. This chain joins TRBV30 and TRBJ1-3; D possibly corresponds to TRBD1 (6 bases). The specimen was peripheral blood. The TCR comes from a woman aged 30 to 39 with COVID-19, enrolled during active disease. CDR3 sequence reads: CAWMDSGNTIYF. CDR3 nucleotide sequence: TGTGCCTGGATGGACAGCGGAAACACCATATATTTT.